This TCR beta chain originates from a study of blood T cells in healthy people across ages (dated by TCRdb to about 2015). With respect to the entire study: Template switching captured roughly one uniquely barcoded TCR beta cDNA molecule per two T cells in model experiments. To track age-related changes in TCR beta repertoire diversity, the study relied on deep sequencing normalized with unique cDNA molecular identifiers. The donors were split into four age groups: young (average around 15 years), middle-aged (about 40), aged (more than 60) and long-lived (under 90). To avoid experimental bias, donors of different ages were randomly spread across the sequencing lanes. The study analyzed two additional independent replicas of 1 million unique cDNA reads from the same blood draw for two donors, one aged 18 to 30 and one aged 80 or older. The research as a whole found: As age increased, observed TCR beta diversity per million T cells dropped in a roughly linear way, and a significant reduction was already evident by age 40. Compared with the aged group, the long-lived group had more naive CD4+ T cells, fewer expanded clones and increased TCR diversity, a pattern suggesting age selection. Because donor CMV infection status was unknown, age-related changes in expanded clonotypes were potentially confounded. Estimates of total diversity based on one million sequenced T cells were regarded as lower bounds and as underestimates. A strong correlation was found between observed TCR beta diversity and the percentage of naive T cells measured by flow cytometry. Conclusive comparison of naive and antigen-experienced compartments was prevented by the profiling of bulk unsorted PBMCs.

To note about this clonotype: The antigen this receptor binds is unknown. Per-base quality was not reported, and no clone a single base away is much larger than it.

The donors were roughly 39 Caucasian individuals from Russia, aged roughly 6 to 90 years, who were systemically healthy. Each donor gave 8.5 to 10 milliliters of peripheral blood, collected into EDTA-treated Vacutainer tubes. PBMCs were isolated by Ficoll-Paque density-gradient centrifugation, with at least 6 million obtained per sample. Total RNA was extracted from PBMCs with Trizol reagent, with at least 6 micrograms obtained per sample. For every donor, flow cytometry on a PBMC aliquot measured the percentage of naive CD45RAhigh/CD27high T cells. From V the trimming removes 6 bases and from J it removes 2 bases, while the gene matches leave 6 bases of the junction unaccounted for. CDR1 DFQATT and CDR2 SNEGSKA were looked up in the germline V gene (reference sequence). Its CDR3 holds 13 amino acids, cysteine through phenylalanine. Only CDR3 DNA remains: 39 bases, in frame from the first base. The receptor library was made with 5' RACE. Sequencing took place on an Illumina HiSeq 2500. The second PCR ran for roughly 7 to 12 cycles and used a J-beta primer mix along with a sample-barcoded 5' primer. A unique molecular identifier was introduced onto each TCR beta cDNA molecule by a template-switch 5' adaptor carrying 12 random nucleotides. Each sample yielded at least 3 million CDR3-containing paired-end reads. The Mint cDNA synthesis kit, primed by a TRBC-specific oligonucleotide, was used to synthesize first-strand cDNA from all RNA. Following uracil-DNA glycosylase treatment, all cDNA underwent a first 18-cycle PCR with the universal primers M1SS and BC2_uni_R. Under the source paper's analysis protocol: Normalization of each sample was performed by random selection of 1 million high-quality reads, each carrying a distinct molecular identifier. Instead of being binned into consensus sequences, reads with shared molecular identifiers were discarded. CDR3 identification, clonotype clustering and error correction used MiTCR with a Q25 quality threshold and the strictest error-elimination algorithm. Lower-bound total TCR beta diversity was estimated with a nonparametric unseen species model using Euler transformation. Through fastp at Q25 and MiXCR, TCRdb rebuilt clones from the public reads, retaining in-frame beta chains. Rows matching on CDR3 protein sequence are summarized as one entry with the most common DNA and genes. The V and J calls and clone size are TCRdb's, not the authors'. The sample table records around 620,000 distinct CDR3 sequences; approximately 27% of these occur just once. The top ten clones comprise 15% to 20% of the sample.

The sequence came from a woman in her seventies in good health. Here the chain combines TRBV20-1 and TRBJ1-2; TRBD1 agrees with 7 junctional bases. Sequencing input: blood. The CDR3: CSARPGQNYGYTF. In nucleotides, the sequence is TGCAGTGCCCGCCCGGGACAGAACTATGGCTACACCTTC.